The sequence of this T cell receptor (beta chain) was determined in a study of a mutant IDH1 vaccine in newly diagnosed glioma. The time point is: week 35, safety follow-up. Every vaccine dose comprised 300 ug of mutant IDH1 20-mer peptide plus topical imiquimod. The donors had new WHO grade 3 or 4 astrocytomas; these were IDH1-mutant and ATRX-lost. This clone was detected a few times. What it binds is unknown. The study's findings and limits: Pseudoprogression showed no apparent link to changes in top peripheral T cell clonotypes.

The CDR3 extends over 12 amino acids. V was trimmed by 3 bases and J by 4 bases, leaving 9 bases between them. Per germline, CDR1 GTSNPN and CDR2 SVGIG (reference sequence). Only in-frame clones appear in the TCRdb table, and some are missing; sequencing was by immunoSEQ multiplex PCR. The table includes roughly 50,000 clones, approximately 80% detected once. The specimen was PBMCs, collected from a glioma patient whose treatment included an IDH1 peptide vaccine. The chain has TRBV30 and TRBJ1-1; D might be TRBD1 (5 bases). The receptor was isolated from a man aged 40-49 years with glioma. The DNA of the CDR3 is TGTGCCTGGAGCGGAGGGGCCACTGAAGCTTTCTTT. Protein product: CAWSGGATEAFF.